This T cell receptor (beta chain) was sequenced for a study of siplizumab effects on memory and regulatory T cells. Notes on the study in general: Memory cells seemed less diverse than naive T cells, which seemed major alloresponse contributors. Alloreactive sequences traceable to unstimulated CD4+ memory cells were significantly reduced by siplizumab.

Per-sample assaying covered 95,000 to 100,000 TCR templates. Only in-frame clones appear in the TCRdb table, and some are missing; sequencing was by immunoSEQ multiplex PCR. The sample consists of about 120,000 clones, about 95% of them appearing once. This clone showed up just once. The antigen remains unidentified. The sample comprised non-Treg CD4+ T cells sorted from blood. The receptor comes from a human donor in good health.

CDR3 DNA: TGTGCCAGCAGTTCCCTGGACGCTAACTATGGCTACACCTTC. Translated: CASSSLDANYGYTF. V and J are TRBV6-1 and TRBJ1-2; D is ambiguous. Per the germline V gene, CDR1 is MNHNS and CDR2 is SASEGT. This CDR3 is 14 amino acids long. V was clipped by 5 bases and J by 0 bases, with 10 bases between them.